Shown below are 32 T cell receptor beta chains from a single sample sequenced in a study of technical replicates of blood from a few donors. Here immunoSEQ multiplex PCR was the method, and the copy in TCRdb shows in-frame clones only, minus some. Of 50,000 to 80,000 clones listed, 86% were seen once; the top ten hold around 5%. Sequencing was performed on PBMCs. Every receptor here comes from a human donor in good health. Some clones in this sample may be carry-over from other donors' samples.

V is TRBV18 and J is TRBJ2-7, with D possibly TRBD1 on 5 matching bases. V lost 2 bases to trimming and J lost 3 bases, with 8 bases between them. CDR1 is KGHSH, CDR2 LQKENI, per germline. This CDR3 is 13 amino acids long. The CDR3: CASSPGRDYEQYF. DNA of the CDR3: TGTGCCAGCTCACCAGGCAGGGACTACGAGCAGTACTTC.

The chain uses TRBV2 and TRBJ2-7; possibly TRBD2 for D (5 bases). Trimming left V 7 bases short and J 7 bases short, with 17 bases between. The CDR3 covers 13 residues. Looked up from germline, CDR1 is SNHLY and CDR2 is FYNNEI. CDR3 nucleotides: TGTGCCAGCATAGGGTCCCGGGGTCGGGAGCAGTACTTC. It translates to CASIGSRGREQYF.

The J gene is TRBJ2-1, the V gene TRBV7-4; possibly TRBD2 for D (5 bases). In germline, CDR1 is SGHVT, CDR2 SQSDAQ. V was pared by 1 base and J by 0 bases, with 10 bases between. The CDR3 length is 16 residues. The CDR3 is CASSLGRYSSYNEQFF. The DNA of the CDR3 is TGTGCCAGCAGCTTAGGGAGGTATAGCTCCTACAATGAGCAGTTCTTC. Together with reference TRBV7-4 and TRBJ2-1, the CDR3 gives the full variable domain: GAGVSQSPRYKVAKRGRDVALRCDSISGHVTLYWYRQTLGQGSEVLTYSQSDAQRDKSGRPSGRFSAERPERSVSTLKIQRTEQGDSAVYLCASSLGRYSSYNEQFFGPGTRLTVL.

The rearrangement uses TRBV6-1 and TRBJ2-5; maybe TRBD2 (6 bases). V lost 4 bases to trimming and J lost 5 bases, with 23 bases between them. The CDR3 is 17 amino acids. Looked up from germline, CDR1 is MNHNS and CDR2 is SASEGT. DNA of the CDR3: TGTGCCAGCAGTGGACCCAGGGCGGGCCCGGGAGAGGAGACCCAGTACTTC. This encodes CASSGPRAGPGEETQYF.

The chain joins TRBV18 to TRBJ1-1; D is undetermined. V was shortened by 3 bases and J by 0 bases, with 8 bases between the two germline ends. CDR1 is KGHSH, CDR2 LQKENI, per germline. This CDR3 has 14 amino acids. The CDR3 sequence is CASSPLAMNTEAFF. The CDR3 nucleotides are TGTGCCAGCTCACCCCTAGCTATGAACACTGAAGCTTTCTTT.

The J gene is TRBJ1-1, the V gene TRBV6-5; possible D gene TRBD1, 5 bases. The germline V and J ends were trimmed by 0 bases and 10 bases, with 9 bases remaining between them. There are 12 residues in the CDR3. Germline assignment: CDR1 MNHEY and CDR2 SVGAGI. CDR3 nucleotides: TGTGCCAGCAGTTACTCGACTGGGGCAGCTTTCTTT. It translates to CASSYSTGAAFF.

The chain carries TRBV7-8 and TRBJ1-3; 8 bases fit TRBD1. CDR3 length: 16 residues. With V trimmed by 5 bases and J by 2 bases, 8 bases remained unmatched. Germline assignment: CDR1 SGHVS and CDR2 FQNEAQ. CDR3 bases: TGTGCCAGCAGCAGAAGACAGGGGAGGACTGGAAACACCATATATTTT. Translation: CASSRRQGRTGNTIYF.

The chain combines TRBV7-2 with TRBJ1-2, with 11 bases matching TRBD1. The junction had 6 bases not matched to a gene; V was cut back by 5 bases and J by 4 bases. CDR1 is SGHTA and CDR2 is FQGNSA in the germline V gene. The CDR3 consists of 15 residues. In nucleotides, the CDR3 is TGTGCCAGCAGCCGGACAGGGGGCGGTGGCTATGGCTACACCTTC. This encodes CASSRTGGGGYGYTF. Complete variable domain (other parts from reference TRBV7-2 and TRBJ1-2): GAGVSQSPSNKVTEKGKDVELRCDPISGHTALYWYRQSLGQGLEFLIYFQGNSAPDKSGLPSDRFSAERTGGSVSTLTIQRTQQEDSAVYLCASSRTGGGGYGYTFGSGTRLTVV.

The V and J genes are TRBV11-2 and TRBJ2-1; 8 bases agree with TRBD1. Germline lookup yields CDR1 SGHAT and CDR2 FQNNGV. V lost 6 bases, J lost 2 bases, and 6 bases stayed unmatched. The CDR3 runs to 15 residues. CDR3 sequence: CASSWRQGPYNEQFF. The CDR3 nucleotides read TGTGCCAGCAGTTGGAGACAGGGGCCCTACAATGAGCAGTTCTTC.

The V and J genes are TRBV6-1 and TRBJ1-2; 9 nucleotides agree with TRBD1. Losses at the gene ends were 7 bases for V and 11 bases for J; bases not matched to a gene: 5. Per the germline V gene, CDR1 is MNHNS and CDR2 is SASEGT. This CDR3 is 11 amino acids long. The CDR3 loop reads CASKSGTGYTF. DNA for the CDR3: TGTGCCAGCAAGTCCGGGACAGGGTACACCTTC.

The genes are TRBV11-2 and TRBJ2-3; TRBD2 aligns across 8 bases. From germline, CDR1 is SGHAT and CDR2 FQNNGV. The CDR3 totals 14 residues. Trimming cost V 8 bases and J 5 bases; bases outside gene matches: 9. For the CDR3, the DNA is TGTGCCAGCGAGCGGGAGACTTGGGAAGATACGCAGTATTTT. It encodes CASERETWEDTQYF.

The rearrangement uses TRBV18 and TRBJ2-1; 12 bases agree with TRBD2. J gave up 10 bases and V 0 bases, and 7 bases lay outside the gene matches. This CDR3 is built from 16 residues. Germline V gene sequence: CDR1 KGHSH, CDR2 LQKENI. The CDR3 region is CASSPPRLAGVEEQFF. The CDR3 DNA reads as TGTGCCAGCTCACCACCAAGACTAGCGGGAGTAGAGGAGCAGTTCTTC.

This clone was seen a single time. The rearrangement links TRBV7-8 to TRBJ2-3, with D unclear. Germline CDR1 reads SGHVS; CDR2 reads FQNEAQ. The CDR3 runs 15 residues. The V gene lost 4 bases and the J gene lost 0 bases, with 11 bases spanning the gap. Written as DNA, the CDR3 is TGTGCCAGCAGCTCCGATGGCGGTAGCACAGATACGCAGTATTTT. Residues: CASSSDGGSTDTQYF.

In its sample, this clone was seen once. The rearrangement links TRBV7-2 to TRBJ1-5; 11 positions match TRBD1. This CDR3 contains 16 residues. Germline CDR1 SGHTA, CDR2 FQGNSA. The V segment lost 1 base and the J segment 3 bases; nucleotides outside the gene matches: 2. CDR3 region: CASSLGDRGVNQPQHF. Here the CDR3 DNA reads TGTGCCAGCAGCTTAGGGGACAGGGGGGTCAATCAGCCCCAGCATTTT.

The gene calls are TRBV7-2 and TRBJ1-2, with a possible D match to TRBD1 (5 bases). The length of the CDR3 is 13 residues. From germline, CDR1 is SGHTA and CDR2 FQGNSA. Trimming left V 1 base short and J 7 bases short, with 10 bases between. CDR3 residues: CASSLDRNGGYTF. CDR3 nucleotide sequence: TGTGCCAGCAGCTTAGACAGGAACGGTGGCTACACCTTC.

This clone occurred once. The same CDR3 arises from other DNA sequences in this sample as well. The chain combines TRBV10-3 with TRBJ1-1; TRBD1 agrees at 8 bases. The CDR3 spans 13 residues. V lost 9 bases to trimming and J lost 1 base; unmatched junction nucleotides: 4. The germline V gene has CDR1 ENHRY and CDR2 SYGVKD. CDR3 sequence: CAITGTGNTEAFF. In DNA form, the CDR3 reads TGTGCCATAACCGGGACAGGGAACACTGAAGCTTTCTTT.

The V gene is TRBV9, the J gene TRBJ2-3; D may be TRBD2 (5 bases). The CDR3 totals 15 residues. Trimming shortened V by 1 base and J by 2 bases, and 11 bases separated the two germline ends. Germline V CDR1 and CDR2: SGDLS, YYNGEE. CDR3 DNA sequence: TGTGCCAGCAGCGTAAGGACTGAACCCACAGATACGCAGTATTTT. Protein: CASSVRTEPTDTQYF.

The chain joins TRBV28 to TRBJ1-5; TRBD1 is a possible D gene (6 bases). The CDR3 contains 15 residues. CDR1 and CDR2 from the germline V gene are MDHEN and SYDVKM. With 5 bases removed from V and 5 bases from J, the gap between germline ends came to 16 bases. The CDR3 DNA reads TGTGCCAGCAGTAAGGCCGGCAGGGGTGATCAGCCCCAGCATTTT. It yields the protein CASSKAGRGDQPQHF.

J is TRBJ2-5 and V is TRBV6-5; no clear D. The CDR3 contains 14 residues. CDR1 and CDR2 (germline): MNHEY, SVGAGI. V lost 2 bases and J lost 2, with 9 bases in between. The CDR3 region is CASSYGPIQETQYF. As DNA, the CDR3 is TGTGCCAGCAGTTACGGGCCAATTCAAGAGACCCAGTACTTC.

V usage is TRBV6-5 and J usage is TRBJ1-2, with D perhaps matching TRBD1 (6 bases). Trimming pared 7 bases from V and 7 bases from J, leaving 13 bases between. The CDR3 contains 12 residues. Germline V lookup: CDR1 MNHEY, CDR2 SVGAGI. The CDR3 loop reads CASTKTGFGYTF. CDR3 in DNA: TGTGCCAGCACCAAAACAGGGTTTGGCTACACCTTC.

V is TRBV5-1 and J is TRBJ1-4; D gene unclear. V lost 0 bases to trimming and J lost 5 bases, with 11 bases between them. CDR3 length: 15 residues. Germline-derived CDR1 and CDR2 are SGHRS and YFSETQ. The CDR3 protein is CASSLVGESNEKLFF. CDR3 DNA: TGCGCCAGCAGCTTGGTTGGGGAGTCCAATGAAAAACTGTTTTTT.

This clone was observed once. CDR3: CASSAPLDRGLSTDTQYF. The CDR3 DNA follows: TGTGCCAGCAGCGCACCCTTGGACAGGGGGCTGAGCACAGATACGCAGTATTTT. J is TRBJ2-3 and V is TRBV9; 11 nucleotides align to TRBD1. The CDR3 consists of 18 residues. From germline, CDR1 is SGDLS and CDR2 YYNGEE. Losses at the gene ends were 3 bases for V and 0 bases for J; bases not matched to a gene: 9.

V and J are TRBV2 and TRBJ2-5; 10 bases fit TRBD2. The CDR3 has 16 residues. The germline CDR1 and CDR2 sequences are SNHLY and FYNNEI. V lost 5 bases to trimming and J lost 6 bases; unmatched junction nucleotides: 12. CDR3 bases: TGTGCCAGCAGTCAGGGGCCTAGCGGGAGTATAAAGACCCAGTACTTC. Translated, it gives CASSQGPSGSIKTQYF.

V and J are TRBV13 and TRBJ2-7, with D tentatively TRBD2 (6 bases). Trimming cost V 5 bases and J 5 bases, with 19 bases left between them. Germline V gene data show CDR1 as PRHDT and CDR2 as FYEKMQ (reference sequence). This CDR3 contains 15 residues. CDR3 protein: CASSPGTPKSHEQYF. The CDR3 DNA is TGTGCCAGCAGCCCAGGGACTCCTAAGTCCCACGAGCAGTACTTC.

This clone was detected a few times. This chain connects TRBV7-2 to TRBJ1-5; the match to TRBD1 covers 9 bases. The CDR3 sequence is 17 residues long. Germline values: CDR1 SGHTA, CDR2 FQGNSA. Trimming cost V 1 base and J 4 bases; bases outside gene matches: 8. The CDR3 sequence: CASSLGRPGQGNQPQHF. The CDR3 DNA reads TGTGCCAGCAGCTTAGGACGGCCGGGACAGGGTAATCAGCCCCAGCATTTT.

The chain recombines TRBV10-2 with TRBJ1-5; the D gene is possibly TRBD1 (5 bases). Trimming left V 3 bases short and J 2 bases short, with 8 bases between. The CDR3 runs 14 residues. Looked up from germline, CDR1 is WSHSY and CDR2 is SAAADI. The CDR3 region is CASSDGGGNQPQHF. The CDR3 DNA reads TGCGCCAGCAGTGACGGGGGGGGCAATCAGCCCCAGCATTTT.

The DNA of the CDR3 is TGTGCCAGCAGCCGCACAGGGACAGCAGGGACCCAGTACTTC. Amino acid sequence: CASSRTGTAGTQYF. The J gene is TRBJ2-5, the V gene TRBV7-7; 7 nucleotides line up with TRBD1. With V trimmed by 5 bases and J by 7 bases, 10 bases remained unmatched. The CDR3 is 14 amino acids. CDR1 SSHAT and CDR2 FNYEAQ come from the germline V gene (reference sequence).

This clone was detected only a few times. The CDR3 reads CASSSTGIYPSNQPQHF. CDR3 bases: TGCGCCAGCAGCTCTACCGGGATTTACCCTAGCAATCAGCCCCAGCATTTT. The chain joins TRBV4-1 to TRBJ1-5; D not certain. V lost 5 bases to trimming and J lost 0 bases, with 17 bases between them. The CDR3 runs 17 residues. Germline-derived CDR1 and CDR2 are MGHRA and YSYEKL.

V and J are TRBV30 and TRBJ1-2; TRBD1 aligns across 7 bases. The CDR3 is made up of 13 amino acids. Losses at the gene ends were 2 bases for V and 7 bases for J; bases not matched to a gene: 7. Germline CDR1 reads GTSNPN; CDR2 reads SVGIG (reference sequence). The CDR3 bases are TGTGCCTGGAGTCCTCGGACAGGCGGTGGCTACACCTTC. Protein sequence: CAWSPRTGGGYTF.

This clone was seen only a few times. The chain recombines TRBV4-1 with TRBJ1-6; D remains ambiguous. CDR1 is MGHRA and CDR2 is YSYEKL in the germline V gene. CDR3 length equals 18 residues. Trimming took 1 base from V and 0 from J, leaving 13 bases between them. The CDR3 DNA reads TGCGCCAGCAGCCAAGGAGCACCCCGGAGCTCCTATAATTCACCCCTCCACTTT. It translates to CASSQGAPRSSYNSPLHF.

The chain is built from TRBV4-1 and TRBJ1-1, with 8 bases fitting TRBD1. V lost 3 bases and J lost 11; bases outside the gene matches: 14. Germline CDR1 reads MGHRA; CDR2 reads YSYEKL. The CDR3 runs to 15 residues. DNA of the CDR3: TGCGCCAGCAGCCAGGAGGGACAGGCTACTAAAGCGGCTTTCTTT. Encoded protein: CASSQEGQATKAAFF.

The gene calls are TRBV4-2 and TRBJ2-7; the D gene is possibly TRBD2 (6 bases). Trimming removed 5 bases from V and 3 bases from J, with 14 bases in between. CDR3 length: 14 residues. The germline V gene encodes CDR1 LGHNA and CDR2 YNFKEQ. CDR3 protein: CASSEGVGGYEQYF. DNA of the CDR3: TGTGCCAGCAGCGAAGGAGTGGGGGGCTACGAGCAGTACTTC.